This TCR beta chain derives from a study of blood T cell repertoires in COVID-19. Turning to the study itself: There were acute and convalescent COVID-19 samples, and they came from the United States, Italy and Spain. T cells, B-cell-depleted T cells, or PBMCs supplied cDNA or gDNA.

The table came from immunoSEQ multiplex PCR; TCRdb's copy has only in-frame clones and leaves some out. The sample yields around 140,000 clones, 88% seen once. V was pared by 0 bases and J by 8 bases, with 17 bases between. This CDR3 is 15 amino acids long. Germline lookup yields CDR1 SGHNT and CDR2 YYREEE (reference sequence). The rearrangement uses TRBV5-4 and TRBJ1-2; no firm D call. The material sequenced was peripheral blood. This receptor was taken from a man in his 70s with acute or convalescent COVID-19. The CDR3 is CASSLGAGSERGYTF. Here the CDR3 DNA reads TGTGCCAGCAGCTTGGGGGCGGGCAGTGAAAGGGGCTACACCTTC.